This TCR beta chain was sequenced for a study of cytomegalovirus exposure and HLA in healthy donors. PCR employed 60 Vbeta and 13 Jbeta primers. Measured with immunoSEQ multiplex PCR; TCRdb has only the in-frame clones, and not every one. The table has some 140,000 clones, about 69% seen once. This receptor was obtained from a man between 25 and 39 years old in good health and CMV-seronegative. What was sequenced was PBMCs.

The CDR3 is CASSQDLVTSGSRYEQYF. The CDR3 coding sequence is TGTGCCAGCAGCCAAGATCTTGTGACTAGCGGGAGTAGGTACGAGCAGTACTTC. The V and J genes are TRBV4-2 and TRBJ2-7, with 12 bases matching TRBD2. Germline values: CDR1 LGHNA, CDR2 YNFKEQ. The CDR3 is made up of 18 amino acids. Losses at the gene ends were 0 bases for V and 4 bases for J; bases not matched to a gene: 10.